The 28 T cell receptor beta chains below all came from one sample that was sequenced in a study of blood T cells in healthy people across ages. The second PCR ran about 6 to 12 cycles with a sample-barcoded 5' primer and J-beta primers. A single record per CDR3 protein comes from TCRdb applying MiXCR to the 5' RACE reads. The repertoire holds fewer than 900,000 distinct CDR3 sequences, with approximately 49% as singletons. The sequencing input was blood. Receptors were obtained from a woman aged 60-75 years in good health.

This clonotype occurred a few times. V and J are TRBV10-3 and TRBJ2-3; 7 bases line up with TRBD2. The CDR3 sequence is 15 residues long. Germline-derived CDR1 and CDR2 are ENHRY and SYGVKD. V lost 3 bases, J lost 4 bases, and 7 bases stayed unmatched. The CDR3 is CAISDSSGSSDTQYF. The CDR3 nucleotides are TGTGCCATCAGTGACTCTAGCGGCTCGTCAGATACGCAGTATTTT.

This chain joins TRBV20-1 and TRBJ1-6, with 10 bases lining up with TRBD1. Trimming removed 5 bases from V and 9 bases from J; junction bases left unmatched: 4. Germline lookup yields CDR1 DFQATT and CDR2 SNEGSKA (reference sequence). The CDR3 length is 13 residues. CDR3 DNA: TGCAGTGCTTCCGACAGGGGGCCTTCACCCCTCCACTTT. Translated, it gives CSASDRGPSPLHF.

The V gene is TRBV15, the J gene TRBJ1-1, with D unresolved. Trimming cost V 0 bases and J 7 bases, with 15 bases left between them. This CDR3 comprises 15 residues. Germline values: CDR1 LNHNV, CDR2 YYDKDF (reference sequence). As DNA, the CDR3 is TGTGCCACCAGCAGAGATGGTTATCGGGGTAATGAAGCTTTCTTT. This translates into CATSRDGYRGNEAFF.

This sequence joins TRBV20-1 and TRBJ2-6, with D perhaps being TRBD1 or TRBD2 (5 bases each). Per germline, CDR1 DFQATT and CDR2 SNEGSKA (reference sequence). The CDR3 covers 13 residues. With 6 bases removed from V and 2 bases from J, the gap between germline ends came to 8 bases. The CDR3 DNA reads TGCAGTGCCAGGGACCCTGGGGCCAACGTCCTGACTTTC. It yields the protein CSARDPGANVLTF.

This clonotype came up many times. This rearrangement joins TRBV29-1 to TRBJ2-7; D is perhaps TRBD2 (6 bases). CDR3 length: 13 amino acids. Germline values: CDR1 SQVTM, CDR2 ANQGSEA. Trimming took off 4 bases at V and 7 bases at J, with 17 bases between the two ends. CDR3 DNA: TGCAGCGTTGTAGGGAGGAACGGGAAAGAGCAGTACTTC. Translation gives CSVVGRNGKEQYF.

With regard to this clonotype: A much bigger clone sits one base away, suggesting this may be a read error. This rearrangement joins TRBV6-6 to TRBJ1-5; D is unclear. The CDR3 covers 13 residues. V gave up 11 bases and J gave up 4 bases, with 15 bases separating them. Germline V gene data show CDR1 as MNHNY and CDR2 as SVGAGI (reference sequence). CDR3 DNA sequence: TGTGCCGGCACGATGGACGGGAATCAGCCCCAGCATTTT. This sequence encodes CAGTMDGNQPQHF.

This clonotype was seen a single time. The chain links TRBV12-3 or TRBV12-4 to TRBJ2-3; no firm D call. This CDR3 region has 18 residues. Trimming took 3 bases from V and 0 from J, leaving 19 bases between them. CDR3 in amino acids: CASSFVFNRGTSTDTQYF. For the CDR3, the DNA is TGTGCCAGCAGTTTTGTATTTAATAGAGGAACTAGCACAGATACGCAGTATTTT.

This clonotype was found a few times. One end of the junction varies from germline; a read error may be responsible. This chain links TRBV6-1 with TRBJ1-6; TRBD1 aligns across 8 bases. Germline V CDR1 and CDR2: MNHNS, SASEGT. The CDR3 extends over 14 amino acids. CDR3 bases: TGTGCCAGCAGTTCCCGGACAGGGAATTCACCCCCCCACTTT. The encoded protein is CASSSRTGNSPPHF.

In DNA form, the CDR3 reads TGCGCCAGCAGCCAAGATCATACCGGAAACTATGGCTACACCTTC. Amino acid sequence: CASSQDHTGNYGYTF. This chain joins TRBV4-3 and TRBJ1-2; D gene unclear. Per germline, CDR1 LGHNA and CDR2 YSLEER. V was trimmed by 0 bases and J by 2 bases, leaving 10 bases between them. The CDR3 has 15 amino acids.

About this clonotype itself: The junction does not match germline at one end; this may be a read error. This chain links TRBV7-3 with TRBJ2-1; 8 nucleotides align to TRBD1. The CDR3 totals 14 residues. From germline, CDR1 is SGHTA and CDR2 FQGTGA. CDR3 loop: CASSSGTGYSEQFF. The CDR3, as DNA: TGTGCCAGCAGCTCCGGGACAGGCTACAGTGAGCAGTTCTTC.

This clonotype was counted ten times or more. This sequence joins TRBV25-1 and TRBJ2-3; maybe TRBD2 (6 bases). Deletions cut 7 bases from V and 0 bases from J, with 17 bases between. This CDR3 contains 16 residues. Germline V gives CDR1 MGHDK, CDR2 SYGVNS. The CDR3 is CASTRGERASTDTQYF. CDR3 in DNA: TGTGCCAGCACCAGAGGGGAGCGGGCTAGCACAGATACGCAGTATTTT.

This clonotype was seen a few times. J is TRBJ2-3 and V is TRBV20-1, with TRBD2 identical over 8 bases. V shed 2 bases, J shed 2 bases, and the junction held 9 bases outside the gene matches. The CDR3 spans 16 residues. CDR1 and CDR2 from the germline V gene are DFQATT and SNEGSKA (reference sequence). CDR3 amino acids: CSARPPGLGHTDTQYF. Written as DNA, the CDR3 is TGCAGTGCTAGACCCCCGGGACTAGGCCACACAGATACGCAGTATTTT.

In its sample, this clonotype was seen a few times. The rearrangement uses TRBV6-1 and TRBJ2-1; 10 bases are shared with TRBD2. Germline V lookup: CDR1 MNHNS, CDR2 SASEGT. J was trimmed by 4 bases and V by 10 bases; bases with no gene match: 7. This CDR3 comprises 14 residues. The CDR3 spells CATETSGFYNEQFF. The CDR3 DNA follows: TGTGCCACTGAGACTAGCGGGTTTTACAATGAGCAGTTCTTC.

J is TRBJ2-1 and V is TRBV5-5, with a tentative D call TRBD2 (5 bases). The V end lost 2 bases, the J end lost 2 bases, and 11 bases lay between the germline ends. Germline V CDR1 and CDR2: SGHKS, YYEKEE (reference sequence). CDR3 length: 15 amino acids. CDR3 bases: TGTGCCAGCAGCTTAGACGGGAACACCTACAATGAGCAGTTCTTC. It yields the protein CASSLDGNTYNEQFF.

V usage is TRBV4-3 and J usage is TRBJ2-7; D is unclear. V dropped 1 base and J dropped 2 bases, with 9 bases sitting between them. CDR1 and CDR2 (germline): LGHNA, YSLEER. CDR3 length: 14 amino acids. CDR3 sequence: CASSQGYGTYEQYF. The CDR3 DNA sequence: TGCGCCAGCAGCCAAGGGTACGGAACCTACGAGCAGTACTTC.

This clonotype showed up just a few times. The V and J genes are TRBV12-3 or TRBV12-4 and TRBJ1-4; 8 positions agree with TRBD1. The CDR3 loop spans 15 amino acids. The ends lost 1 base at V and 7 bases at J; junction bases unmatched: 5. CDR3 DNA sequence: TGTGCCAGCAGTTTAGGGACAGGGCGGCGTGAAAAACTGTTTTTT. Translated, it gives CASSLGTGRREKLFF.

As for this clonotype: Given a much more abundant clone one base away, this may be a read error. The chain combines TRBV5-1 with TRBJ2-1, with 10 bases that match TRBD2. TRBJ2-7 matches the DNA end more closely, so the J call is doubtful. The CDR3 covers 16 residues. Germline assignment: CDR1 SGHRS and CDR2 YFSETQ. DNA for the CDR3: TGCGCCAGCAGCTTACTAGCGGGACACAGGTACAATGAGCAGTACTTC. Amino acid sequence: CASSLLAGHRYNEQYF.

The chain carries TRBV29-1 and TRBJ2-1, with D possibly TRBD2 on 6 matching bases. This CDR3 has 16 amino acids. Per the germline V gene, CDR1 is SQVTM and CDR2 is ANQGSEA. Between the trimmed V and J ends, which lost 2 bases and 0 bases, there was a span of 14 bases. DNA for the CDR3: TGCAGCGTTGAAAAGTGGGAGGCCAGCTCCTACAATGAGCAGTTCTTC. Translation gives CSVEKWEASSYNEQFF.

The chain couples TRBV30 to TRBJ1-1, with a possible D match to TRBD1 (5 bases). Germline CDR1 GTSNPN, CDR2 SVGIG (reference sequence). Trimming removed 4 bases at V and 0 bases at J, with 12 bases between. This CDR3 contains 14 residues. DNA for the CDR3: TGTGCCTGGATCACAGGAATTCTGAACACTGAAGCTTTCTTT. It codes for CAWITGILNTEAFF.

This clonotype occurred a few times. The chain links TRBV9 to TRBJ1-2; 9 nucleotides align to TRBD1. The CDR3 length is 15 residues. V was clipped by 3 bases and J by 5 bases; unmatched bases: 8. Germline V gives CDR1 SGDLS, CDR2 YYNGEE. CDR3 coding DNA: TGTGCCAGCAGCGGACTTGACAGGGGGAGATATGGCTACACCTTC. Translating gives CASSGLDRGRYGYTF.

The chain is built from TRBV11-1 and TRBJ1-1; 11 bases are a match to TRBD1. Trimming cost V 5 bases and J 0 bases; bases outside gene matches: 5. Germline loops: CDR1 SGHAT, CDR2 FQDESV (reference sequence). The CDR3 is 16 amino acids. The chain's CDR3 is CASSTGQGAMNTEAFF. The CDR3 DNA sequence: TGTGCCAGCAGCACCGGACAGGGGGCTATGAACACTGAAGCTTTCTTT.

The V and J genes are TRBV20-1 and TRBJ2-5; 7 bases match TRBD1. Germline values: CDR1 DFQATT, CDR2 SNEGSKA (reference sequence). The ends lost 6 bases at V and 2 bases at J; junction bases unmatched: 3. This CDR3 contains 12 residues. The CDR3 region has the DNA TGCAGTGCAGAGGGACAGCAAGAGACCCAGTACTTC. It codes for CSAEGQQETQYF.

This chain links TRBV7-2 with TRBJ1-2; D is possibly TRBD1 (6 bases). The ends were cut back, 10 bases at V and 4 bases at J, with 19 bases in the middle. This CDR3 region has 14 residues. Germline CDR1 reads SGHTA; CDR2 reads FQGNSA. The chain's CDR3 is CATYRKQGSYGYTF. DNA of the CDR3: TGTGCCACCTATCGGAAGCAGGGGTCCTATGGCTACACCTTC.

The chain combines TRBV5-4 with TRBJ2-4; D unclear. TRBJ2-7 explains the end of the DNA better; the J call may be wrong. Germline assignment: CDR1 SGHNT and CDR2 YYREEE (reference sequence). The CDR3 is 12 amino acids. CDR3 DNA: TGTGCCAGCAGCAAGGAAGGTGCCGAGCAGTACTTC. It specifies CASSKEGAEQYF.

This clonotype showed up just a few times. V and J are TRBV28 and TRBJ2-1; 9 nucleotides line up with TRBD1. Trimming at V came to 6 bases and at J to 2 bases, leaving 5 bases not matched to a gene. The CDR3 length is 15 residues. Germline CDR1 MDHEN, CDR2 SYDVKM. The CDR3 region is CASSQDRGTYNEQFF. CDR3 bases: TGTGCCAGCAGCCAAGACAGGGGGACCTACAATGAGCAGTTCTTC.

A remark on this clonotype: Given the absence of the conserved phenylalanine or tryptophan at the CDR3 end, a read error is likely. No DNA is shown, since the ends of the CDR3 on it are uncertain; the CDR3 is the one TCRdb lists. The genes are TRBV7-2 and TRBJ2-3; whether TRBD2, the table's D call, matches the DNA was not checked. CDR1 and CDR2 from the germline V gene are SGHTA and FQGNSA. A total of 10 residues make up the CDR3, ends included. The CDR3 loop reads CASSLQRDAS.

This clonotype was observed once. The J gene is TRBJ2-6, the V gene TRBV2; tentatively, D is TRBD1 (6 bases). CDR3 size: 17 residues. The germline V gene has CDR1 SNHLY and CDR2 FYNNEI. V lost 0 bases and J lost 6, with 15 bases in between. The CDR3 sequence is CASSEARQGYEANVLTF. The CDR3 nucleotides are TGTGCCAGCAGTGAAGCTCGGCAGGGGTACGAGGCCAACGTCCTGACTTTC.

The CDR3 reads CASSLEGESSQYF. The CDR3 bases are TGTGCCAGCAGCTTAGAAGGGGAAAGTTCGCAGTATTTT. The V call is TRBV11-3, the J call TRBJ2-3; a weak D match, TRBD1 (5 bases). From germline, CDR1 is SGHNT and CDR2 YENEEA. CDR3 length: 13 residues. V lost 0 bases and J lost 10, with 11 bases in between.